This entry features one T cell receptor beta chain sequence. Antigen unknown. The data stem from a study of metastatic and nonmetastatic thyroid tumors. Study at large: For malignant and benign thyroid patients, tumor or nodule tissue and blood were the sources whose repertoires were compared. Study results and caveats: It was reportedly found that TCR beta diversity was significantly higher in malignant thyroid tumors than in benign nodules, a difference seen in both blood and tumor samples.

Each patient went into thyroid surgery without having received any treatment. The V gene lost 5 bases and the J gene lost 2 bases, with 30 bases spanning the gap. This CDR3 spans 20 amino acids. Looked up from germline, CDR1 is SNHLY and CDR2 is FYNNEI. TCRdb re-called the PCR reads with MiXCR. The sample includes approximately 37,000 clones, over 20% of them seen just once. Sequencing was performed on tumor tissue. The rearrangement links TRBV2 to TRBJ2-5; D possibly corresponds to TRBD2 (5 bases). This clonotype originated in a male donor with papillary thyroid cancer or a benign thyroid nodule (not recorded which). Some clones in this sample may be carry-over from other donors' samples. DNA for the CDR3: TGTGCCAGCAGTCCACATTACCAGGCCGAGTCGAGGGCTAGACAAGAGACCCAGTACTTC. Translation gives CASSPHYQAESRARQETQYF.